This T cell receptor beta chain comes out of a study of CD8 T cells in ankylosing spondylitis. Study results and limitations: Significant enrichment of disease-linked clones was reported in matched ankylosing spondylitis synovial fluid. Clones linked with disease were CD8+ and fairly uncommon in the peripheral blood. Typical of ankylosing spondylitis blood, it appeared, was a TCR beta motif of several highly homologous variants.

This clonotype has at least ten counts. Antigen: not known. The germline V gene has CDR1 ENHRY and CDR2 SYGVKD. The ends lost 2 bases at V and 1 base at J; junction bases unmatched: 6. The CDR3 sequence is 17 residues long. TCRdb re-derived calls from the 5' RACE reads in MiXCR, one entry per CDR3 protein. The sample gives 250,000 to 400,000 distinct CDR3 sequences, 9.5% to 13% of which show up once; roughly 9% is in the top ten. Sequenced material: blood, either unsorted or a sorted T cell fraction (not recorded which). The chain is built from TRBV10-3 and TRBJ2-3; 10 bases fit TRBD2. The receptor comes from a female donor with ankylosing spondylitis or in good health (not recorded which). CDR3 nucleotides: TGTGCCATCAGTGAGGGTCTAGCGGGGGATCGCACAGATACGCAGTATTTT. Translated, it gives CAISEGLAGDRTDTQYF.